What follows are 20 T cell receptor beta chains derived from one specimen sequenced in a study of T cells expressing NK-cell markers. For each CDR3 protein, TCRdb gives one entry from its re-call of the 5' RACE reads, without DNA. The clone table shows roughly 420,000 distinct CDR3 sequences, with the ten largest holding more than 7%. Specimen: blood T cells: a sorted CD56 or NKG2C T cell subset, CD4+ or CD8+ T cells, or bulk PBMC T cells (not recorded which). All receptors come from a woman aged 18 to 75 in good health.

V gene TRBV12-3 or TRBV12-4 combines with J gene TRBJ2-1. This CDR3 is 15 amino acids long. The CDR3 sequence: CASSLAGAAYNEQFF.

V usage is TRBV2 and J usage is TRBJ2-5; TCRdb reports TRBD1, a call that lacks DNA to check it against. Germline CDR1 and CDR2: SNHLY and FYNNEI. This CDR3 spans 16 amino acids. CDR3 region: CASSETNRVHQETQYF.

The chain combines TRBV27 with TRBJ2-2. Looked up from germline, CDR1 is MNHEY and CDR2 is SMNVEV (reference sequence). This CDR3 has 14 residues. The CDR3 is CASSRLESTGELFF.

This chain joins TRBV5-1 and TRBJ2-5; the D call from TCRdb, TRBD1, cannot be confirmed without DNA. The length of the CDR3 is 13 residues. CDR1 and CDR2 (germline): SGHRS, YFSETQ. The CDR3 sequence: CASRERDWGTQYF.

The chain couples TRBV7-2 to TRBJ2-7; the TRBD2 assignment by TCRdb is unverifiable without DNA. The CDR3 is 16 residues long. CDR1 is SGHTA and CDR2 is FQGNSA in the germline V gene. The CDR3: CASSTGLAAPTYEQYF.

V usage is TRBV5-5 and J usage is TRBJ2-5; checking the TCRdb D call of TRBD1 is not possible without DNA. The CDR3 spans 16 residues. Germline CDR1 reads SGHKS; CDR2 reads YYEKEE (reference sequence). The CDR3 sequence: CASSLVGQGFGETQYF. Drawing the rest from reference TRBV5-5 and TRBJ2-5, the complete variable domain is DAGVTQSPTHLIKTRGQQVTLRCSPISGHKSVSWYQQVLGQGPQFIFQYYEKEERGRGNFPDRFSARQFPNYSSELNVNALLLGDSALYLCASSLVGQGFGETQYFGPGTRLLVL.

J is TRBJ2-1 and V is TRBV29-1; without DNA, the TCRdb call of TRBD1 cannot be checked. This CDR3 is 14 amino acids long. CDR1 and CDR2 from the germline V gene are SQVTM and ANQGSEA. This chain's CDR3 is CSVPTGATANEQFF.

The chain joins TRBV19 to TRBJ2-3; as DNA is missing, the TRBD2 call by TCRdb cannot be tested. Germline CDR1 reads LNHDA; CDR2 reads SQIVND (reference sequence). The CDR3 runs 16 residues. CDR3 loop: CASSITGTSGADTQYF.

The CDR3 loop is CATQGDSETQYF. The chain combines TRBV6-2 or TRBV6-3 with TRBJ2-5. There are 12 residues in the CDR3. The V gene's germline CDR1 is MNHEY and CDR2 SVGEGT.

V usage is TRBV29-1 and J usage is TRBJ2-3. The germline CDR1 and CDR2 sequences are SQVTM and ANQGSEA. This CDR3 is 15 amino acids long. CDR3 in amino acids: CSVDPSSAGTDTQYF.

The V call is TRBV12-3 or TRBV12-4, the J call TRBJ1-2; TCRdb designates TRBD1, a call that cannot be tested without DNA. This CDR3 has 16 residues. CDR3: CASSPWDRAIDYGYTF.

The gene calls are TRBV11-1 and TRBJ2-2. The CDR3 is 13 amino acids. Germline CDR1 is SGHAT and CDR2 is FQDESV (reference sequence). The CDR3 spells CASSLATDGELFF.

The J gene is TRBJ2-5, the V gene TRBV7-8; TCRdb indicates TRBD2, and absent DNA this call remains unverified. The CDR3 contains 14 residues. Germline assignment: CDR1 SGHVS and CDR2 FQNEAQ. The chain's CDR3 is CASSLGRGMETQYF.

The CDR3 loop is CASSLQRTYEQYF. The V call is TRBV5-6, the J call TRBJ2-7; TCRdb names TRBD2, which stays unverified in the absence of DNA. The CDR3 covers 13 residues. CDR1 and CDR2 from the germline V gene are SGHDT and YYEEEE. The whole variable domain, filled in from reference TRBV5-6 and TRBJ2-7, reads DAGVTQSPTHLIKTRGQQVTLRCSPKSGHDTVSWYQQALGQGPQFIFQYYEEEERQRGNFPDRFSGHQFPNYSSELNVNALLLGDSALYLCASSLQRTYEQYFGPGTRLTVT.

The CDR3: CASKDTRRKGLTDTQYF. This chain connects TRBV19 to TRBJ2-3. This CDR3 comprises 17 residues. Germline assignment: CDR1 LNHDA and CDR2 SQIVND (reference sequence).

The chain links TRBV4-2 to TRBJ1-2; as DNA is missing, the TRBD1 call by TCRdb cannot be tested. CDR3 length equals 13 residues. CDR1 LGHNA and CDR2 YNFKEQ come from the germline V gene. CDR3 protein: CASSQIQGSGYTF.

CDR3 in amino acids: CASRRQGAEQYF. This rearrangement joins TRBV27 to TRBJ2-7; TCRdb selects TRBD1, and the lack of DNA leaves this call unchecked. The CDR3 sequence is 12 residues long. Germline V gene lookup returns CDR1 MNHEY and CDR2 SMNVEV (reference sequence).

The chain has TRBV5-5 and TRBJ2-6; TCRdb names TRBD1, which stays unverified in the absence of DNA. The germline V gene encodes CDR1 SGHKS and CDR2 YYEKEE (reference sequence). There are 17 residues in the CDR3. CDR3 loop: CASSFRDPSSGANVLTF.

The chain joins TRBV6-2 or TRBV6-3 to TRBJ2-1; TCRdb outputs TRBD2, but without DNA this stays unchecked. Germline lookup yields CDR1 MNHEY and CDR2 SVGEGT. There are 14 residues in the CDR3. The CDR3 region is CASIRREGYNEQFF.

CDR3 protein: CSAGRQGRGTDTQYF. The chain combines TRBV20-1 with TRBJ2-3; TCRdb picks TRBD1, but there is no DNA to check that call. The length of the CDR3 is 15 residues. Germline-derived CDR1 and CDR2 are DFQATT and SNEGSKA (reference sequence).